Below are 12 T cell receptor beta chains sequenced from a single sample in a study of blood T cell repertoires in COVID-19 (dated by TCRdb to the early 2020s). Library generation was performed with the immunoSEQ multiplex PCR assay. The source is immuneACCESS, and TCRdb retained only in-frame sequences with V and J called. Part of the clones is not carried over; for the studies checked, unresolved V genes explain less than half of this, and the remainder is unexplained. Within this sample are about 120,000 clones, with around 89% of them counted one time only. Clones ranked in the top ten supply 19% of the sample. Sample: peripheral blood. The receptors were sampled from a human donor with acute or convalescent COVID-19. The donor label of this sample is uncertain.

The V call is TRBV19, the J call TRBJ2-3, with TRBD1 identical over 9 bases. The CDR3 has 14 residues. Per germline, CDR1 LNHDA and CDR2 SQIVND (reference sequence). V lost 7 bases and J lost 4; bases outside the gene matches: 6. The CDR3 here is CASKWDRESDTQYF. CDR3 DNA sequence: TGTGCCAGTAAATGGGACAGGGAGTCAGATACGCAGTATTTT.

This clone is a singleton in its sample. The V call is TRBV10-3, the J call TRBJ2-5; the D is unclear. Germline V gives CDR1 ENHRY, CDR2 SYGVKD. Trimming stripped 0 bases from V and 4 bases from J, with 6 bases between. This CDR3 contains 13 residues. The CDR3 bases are TGTGCCATCAGTGAGTCCGAGCGAGAGACCCAGTACTTC. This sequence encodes CAISESERETQYF.

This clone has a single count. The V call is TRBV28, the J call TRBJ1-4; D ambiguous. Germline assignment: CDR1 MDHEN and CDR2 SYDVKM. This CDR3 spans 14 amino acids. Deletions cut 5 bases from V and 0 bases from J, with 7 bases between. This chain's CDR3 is CASSTAPTNEKLFF. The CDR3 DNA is TGTGCCAGCAGTACAGCCCCAACTAATGAAAAACTGTTTTTT.

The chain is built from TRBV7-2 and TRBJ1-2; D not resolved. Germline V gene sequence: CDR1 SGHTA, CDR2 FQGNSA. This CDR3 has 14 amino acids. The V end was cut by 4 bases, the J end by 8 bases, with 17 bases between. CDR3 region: CASSSLAPSRGYTF. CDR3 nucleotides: TGTGCCAGCAGCTCTCTCGCCCCCTCTCGGGGCTACACCTTC. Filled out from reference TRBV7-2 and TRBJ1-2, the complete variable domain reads GAGVSQSPSNKVTEKGKDVELRCDPISGHTALYWYRQSLGQGLEFLIYFQGNSAPDKSGLPSDRFSAERTGGSVSTLTIQRTQQEDSAVYLCASSSLAPSRGYTFGSGTRLTVV.

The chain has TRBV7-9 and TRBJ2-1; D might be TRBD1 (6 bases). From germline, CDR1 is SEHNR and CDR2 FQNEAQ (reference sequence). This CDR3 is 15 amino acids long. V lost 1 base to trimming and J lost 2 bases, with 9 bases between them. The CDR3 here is CASSLGQVPYNEQFF. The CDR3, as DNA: TGTGCCAGCAGCTTAGGACAGGTTCCCTACAATGAGCAGTTCTTC. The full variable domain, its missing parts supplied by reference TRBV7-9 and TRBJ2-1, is DTGVSQNPRHKITKRGQNVTFRCDPISEHNRLYWYRQTLGQGPEFLTYFQNEAQLEKSRLLSDRFSAERPKGSFSTLEIQRTEQGDSAMYLCASSLGQVPYNEQFFGPGTRLTVL.

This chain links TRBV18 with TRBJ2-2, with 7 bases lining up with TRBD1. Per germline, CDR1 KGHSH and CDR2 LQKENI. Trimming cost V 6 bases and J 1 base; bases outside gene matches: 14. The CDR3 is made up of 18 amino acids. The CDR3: CASSRASGQRVNTGELFF. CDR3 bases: TGTGCCAGCTCGAGAGCTTCGGGACAGAGGGTGAACACCGGGGAGCTGTTTTTT.

As DNA, the CDR3 is TGTGCCACGAGAGGGGGCTCCTACAATGAGCAGTTCTTC. This gives the protein CATRGGSYNEQFF. V gene TRBV15 combines with J gene TRBJ2-1, with TRBD1 as a possible D gene (6 bases). V lost 9 bases and J 0 bases, leaving 9 bases between the germline ends. Germline CDR1 and CDR2: LNHNV and YYDKDF (reference sequence). This CDR3 is 13 amino acids long.

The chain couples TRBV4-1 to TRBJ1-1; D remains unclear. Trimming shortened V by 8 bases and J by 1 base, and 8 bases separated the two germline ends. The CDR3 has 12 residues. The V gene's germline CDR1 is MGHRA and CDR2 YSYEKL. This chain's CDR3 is CASGLGNTEAFF. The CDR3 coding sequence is TGCGCCAGCGGACTCGGGAACACTGAAGCTTTCTTT.

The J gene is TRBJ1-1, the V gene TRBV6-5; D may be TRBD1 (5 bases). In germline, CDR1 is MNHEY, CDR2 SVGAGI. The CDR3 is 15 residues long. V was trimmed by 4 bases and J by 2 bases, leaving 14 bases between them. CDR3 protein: CASSSLGQGNTEAFF. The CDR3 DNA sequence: TGTGCCAGCAGTTCCCTGGGGCAGGGTAACACTGAAGCTTTCTTT.

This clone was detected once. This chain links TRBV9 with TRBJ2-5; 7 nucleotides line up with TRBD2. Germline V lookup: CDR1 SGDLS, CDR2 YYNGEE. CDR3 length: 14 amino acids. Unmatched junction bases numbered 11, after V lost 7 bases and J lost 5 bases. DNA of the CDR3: TGTGCCAGCGGAGTCGGCGGGAGTCTGGAGACCCAGTACTTC. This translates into CASGVGGSLETQYF. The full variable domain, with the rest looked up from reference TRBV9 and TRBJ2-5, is DSGVTQTPKHLITATGQRVTLRCSPRSGDLSVYWYQQSLDQGLQFLIQYYNGEERAKGNILERFSAQQFPDLHSELNLSSLELGDSALYFCASGVGGSLETQYFGPGTRLLVL.

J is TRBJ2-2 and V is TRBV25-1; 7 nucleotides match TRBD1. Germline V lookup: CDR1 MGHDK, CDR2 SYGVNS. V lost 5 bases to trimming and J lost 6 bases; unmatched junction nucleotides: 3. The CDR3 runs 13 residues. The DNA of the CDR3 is TGTGCCAGCAGTCCTACAGGGGCCGGGGAGCTGTTTTTT. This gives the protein CASSPTGAGELFF. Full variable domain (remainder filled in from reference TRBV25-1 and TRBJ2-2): EADIYQTPRYLVIGTGKKITLECSQTMGHDKMYWYQQDPGMELHLIHYSYGVNSTEKGDLSSESTVSRIRTEHFPLTLESARPSHTSQYLCASSPTGAGELFFGEGSRLTVL.

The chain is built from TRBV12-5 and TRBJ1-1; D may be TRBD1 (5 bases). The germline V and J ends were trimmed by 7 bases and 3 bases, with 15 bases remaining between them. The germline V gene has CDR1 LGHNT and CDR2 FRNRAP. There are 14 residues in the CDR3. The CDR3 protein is CASVLGGADTEAFF. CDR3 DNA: TGTGCTAGTGTTCTCGGAGGGGCAGACACTGAAGCTTTCTTT.